This TCR beta chain emerged from a study of cytomegalovirus exposure and HLA in healthy donors. Whole-study results and caveats: The study assumed roughly uniform donor sequencing depth for presence/absence analyses. In an earlier analysis, about 87% or about 30%: the productive usage of most TCR beta V segments. Cytomegalovirus-associated TCR beta chains were listed, numbering 164. Three chains linked to CMV were shown in vitro to be specific for CMV antigens.

PCR amplification relied on 60 Vbeta primers (plus 13 Jbeta primers). Repertoires were generated with immunoSEQ multiplex PCR, while TCRdb's copy carries only in-frame clones and drops some. This sample has 150,000 or so clones, with around 80% found just once. Note on this clone: Its specificity is unknown.

The CDR3 loop spans 14 amino acids. V shed 3 bases, J shed 4 bases, and the junction held 5 bases outside the gene matches. Germline V gene data show CDR1 as SNHLY and CDR2 as FYNNEI. The receptor's source is a man aged 40-49 years in good health and CMV-seronegative. What was sequenced was PBMCs. The rearrangement joins TRBV2 to TRBJ2-5; TRBD1 matches at 7 bases. CDR3 DNA: TGTGCCAGCAGTGAGGGGACAGCGTTAGAGACCCAGTACTTC. Translated: CASSEGTALETQYF.